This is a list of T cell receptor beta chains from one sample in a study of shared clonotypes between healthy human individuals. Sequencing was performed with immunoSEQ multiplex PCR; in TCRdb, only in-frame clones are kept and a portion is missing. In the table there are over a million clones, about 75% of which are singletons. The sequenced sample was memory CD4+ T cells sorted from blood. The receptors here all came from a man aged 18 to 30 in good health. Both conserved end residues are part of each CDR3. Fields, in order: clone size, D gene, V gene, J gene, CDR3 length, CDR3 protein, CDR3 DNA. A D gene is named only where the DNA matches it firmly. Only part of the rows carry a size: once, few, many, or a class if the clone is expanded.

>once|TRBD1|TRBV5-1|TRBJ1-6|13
CASSGDRNSPLHF
TGCGCCAGCAGCGGGGACAGAAATTCACCCCTCCACTTT
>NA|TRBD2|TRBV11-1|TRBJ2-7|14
CASSRSGANYEQYF
TGTGCCAGCAGCAGGAGCGGGGCCAACTACGAGCAGTACTTC
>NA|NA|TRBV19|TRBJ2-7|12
CASRGGGGEQYF
TGTGCCTCTAGAGGGGGGGGCGGCGAGCAGTACTTC
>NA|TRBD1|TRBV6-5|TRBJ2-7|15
CASSFVRQGFNEQYF
TGTGCCAGCAGTTTTGTGAGACAGGGGTTTAACGAGCAGTACTTC
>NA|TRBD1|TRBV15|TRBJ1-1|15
CATSSGGTAHAEAFF
TGTGCCACCAGCTCGGGGGGGACAGCGCACGCTGAAGCTTTCTTT
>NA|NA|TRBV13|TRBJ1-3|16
CASSFREGITGNTIYF
TGTGCCAGCAGCTTTCGTGAGGGTATAACTGGAAACACCATATATTTT
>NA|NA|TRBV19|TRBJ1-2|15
CASSIEAGKEYGYTF
TGTGCCAGTAGTATAGAGGCAGGGAAGGAGTATGGCTACACCTTC
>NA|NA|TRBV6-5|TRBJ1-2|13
CASSPGHRYGYTF
TGTGCCAGCAGCCCGGGACATCGGTATGGCTACACCTTC
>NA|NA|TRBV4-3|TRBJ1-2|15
CASSQSPVSVNGYTF
TGCGCCAGCAGCCAATCCCCCGTGTCAGTGAATGGCTACACCTTC
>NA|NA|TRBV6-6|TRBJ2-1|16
CASTSRNSLSYNEQFF
TGTGCCAGCACCTCAAGGAACAGTCTCTCCTACAATGAGCAGTTCTTC
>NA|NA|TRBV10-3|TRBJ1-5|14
CAISGRGPDQPQHF
TGTGCCATCAGCGGACGGGGACCCGATCAGCCCCAGCATTTT
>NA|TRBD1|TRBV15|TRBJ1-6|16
CATSRGRTGGNSPLHF
TGTGCCACCAGCAGAGGGCGGACAGGGGGGAATTCACCCCTCCACTTT
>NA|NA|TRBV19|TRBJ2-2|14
CASSTVSNTGELFF
TGTGCCAGTAGTACAGTTTCGAACACCGGGGAGCTGTTTTTT
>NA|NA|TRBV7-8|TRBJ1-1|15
CASSLALGTNTEAFF
TGTGCCAGCAGCTTAGCGCTGGGGACAAACACTGAAGCTTTCTTT
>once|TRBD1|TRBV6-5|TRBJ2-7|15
CASSYLWTGSYEQYF
TGTGCCAGCAGTTACTTATGGACAGGGTCCTACGAGCAGTACTTC
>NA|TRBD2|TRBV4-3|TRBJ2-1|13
CASSQGLANEQFF
TGCGCCAGCAGCCAGGGACTAGCTAATGAGCAGTTCTTC
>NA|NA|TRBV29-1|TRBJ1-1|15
CSVLQGQMVNTEAFF
TGCAGCGTTCTCCAGGGGCAAATGGTGAACACTGAAGCTTTCTTT
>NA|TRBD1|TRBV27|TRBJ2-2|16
CASKTGQEFSTGELFF
TGTGCCAGCAAGACCGGACAGGAGTTTTCCACCGGGGAGCTGTTTTTT
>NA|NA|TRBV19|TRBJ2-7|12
CASSSGAYEQYF
TGTGCCAGTAGTAGCGGGGCCTACGAGCAGTACTTC